This T cell receptor (beta chain) appears in the sequencing data of a study of blood T cells in healthy people across ages. Germline V gene lookup returns CDR1 DFQATT and CDR2 SNEGSKA (reference sequence). The V gene end was trimmed by 6 bases and the J gene end by 8 bases; junction bases not matched to a gene: 7. The CDR3 loop spans 13 amino acids. The authors ran a second PCR of roughly 6 to 12 cycles using a sample-barcoded 5' primer and a J-beta primer mix. TCRdb ran MiXCR on the 5' RACE reads and lists one entry per CDR3 protein. Among 1.5 million or so distinct CDR3 sequences listed, around 40% were seen once.

The specimen was blood. The rearrangement links TRBV20-1 to TRBJ2-1; 10 nucleotides match TRBD1. This clonotype was obtained from a young woman in good health. DNA of the CDR3: TGCAGTGCCTCGGACAGGGGGTTCTATGAGCAGTTCTTC. Translated, it gives CSASDRGFYEQFF.